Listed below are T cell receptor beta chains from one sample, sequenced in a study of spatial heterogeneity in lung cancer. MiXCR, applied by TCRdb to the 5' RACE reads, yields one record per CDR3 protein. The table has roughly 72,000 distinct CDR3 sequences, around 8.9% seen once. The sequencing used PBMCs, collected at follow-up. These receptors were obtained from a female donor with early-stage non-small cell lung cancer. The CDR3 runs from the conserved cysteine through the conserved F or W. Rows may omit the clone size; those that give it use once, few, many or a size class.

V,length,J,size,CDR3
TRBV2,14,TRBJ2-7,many,CASSDAPVSYEQYF
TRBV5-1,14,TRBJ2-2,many,CASSLRDATGELFF
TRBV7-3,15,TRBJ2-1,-,CASSLYSVSYNEQFF
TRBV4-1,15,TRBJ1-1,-,CASSQDRVRFTEAFF
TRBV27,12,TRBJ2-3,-,CASSTYTDTQYF
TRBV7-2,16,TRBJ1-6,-,CASSLAFAGGRSPLHF
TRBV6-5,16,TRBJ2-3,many,CASRPGRGRVPDTQYF
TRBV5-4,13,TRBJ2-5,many,CASSTGGRETQYF
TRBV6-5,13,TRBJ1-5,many,CASSLTGREPQHF
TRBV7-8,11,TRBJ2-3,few,CASSSYDTQYF
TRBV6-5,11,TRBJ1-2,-,CASSYRGGYTF
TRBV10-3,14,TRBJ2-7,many,CAISAAGKAYEQYF
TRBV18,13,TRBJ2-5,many,CASSPGHQETQYF
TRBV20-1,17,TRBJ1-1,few,CSARLILDRADNTEAFF
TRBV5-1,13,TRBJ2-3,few,CASRWGARDTQYF
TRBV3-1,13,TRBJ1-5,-,CASSLSSRQPQHF
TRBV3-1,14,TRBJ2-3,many,CASSQDWSTDTQYF
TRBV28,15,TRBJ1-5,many,CASSLLDGDNQPQHF
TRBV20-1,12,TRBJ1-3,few,CSARKVGNTIYF
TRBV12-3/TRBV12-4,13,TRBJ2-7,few,CATQRATTYEQYF
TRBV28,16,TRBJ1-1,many,CASSLVARILNTEAFF
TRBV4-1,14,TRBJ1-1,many,CASSQPGQDTEAFF
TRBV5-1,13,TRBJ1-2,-,CASSYGQSYGYTF
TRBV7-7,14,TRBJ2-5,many,CASSLEPAEETQYF
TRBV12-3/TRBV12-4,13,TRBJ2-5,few,CANHVAGVGTQYF
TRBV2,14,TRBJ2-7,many,CASSEAASFYEQYF
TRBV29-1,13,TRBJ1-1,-,CSVARQPNTEAFF
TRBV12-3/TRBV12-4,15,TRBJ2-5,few,CASSFSGTGQETQYF
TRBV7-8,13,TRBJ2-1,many,CASGRQGVNEQFF
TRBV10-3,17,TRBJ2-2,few,CAIRPTSGRANTGELFF
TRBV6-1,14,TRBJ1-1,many,CASSNRWGDTEAFF
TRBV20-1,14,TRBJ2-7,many,CSARLAGPLYEQYF
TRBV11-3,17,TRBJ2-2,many,CASSPSGRSKGAGELFF
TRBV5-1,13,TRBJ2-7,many,CASSDTSSYEQYF
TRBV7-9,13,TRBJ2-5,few,CASSLTLQETQYF
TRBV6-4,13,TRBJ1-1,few,CASSDSSGGKAFF
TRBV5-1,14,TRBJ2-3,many,CASSLGTSGSTQYF
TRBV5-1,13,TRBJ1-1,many,CASNGQGNTEAFF
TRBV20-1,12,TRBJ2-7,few,CSASPGLYEQYF
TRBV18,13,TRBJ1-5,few,CASSPPTGQPQHF
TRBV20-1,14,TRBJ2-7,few,CSALDRSGPYEQYF
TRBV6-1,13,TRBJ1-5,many,CASIQNSNQPQHF
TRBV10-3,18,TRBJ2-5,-,CAIRSGTSGTPRRETQYF
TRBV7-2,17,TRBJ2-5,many,CASSLPRGQGPQETQYF
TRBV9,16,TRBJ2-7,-,CASSVIDRGLGNEQYF
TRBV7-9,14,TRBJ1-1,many,CASSLRVDNTEAFF
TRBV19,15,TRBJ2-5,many,CASSPLAGAQETQYF
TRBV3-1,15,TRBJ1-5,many,CASSQEGQPGQPQHF
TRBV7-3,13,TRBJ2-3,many,CASSLSSGDTQYF
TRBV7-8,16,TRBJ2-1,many,CASSPVGAGRSNEQFF
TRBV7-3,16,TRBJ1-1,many,CASSLSRTGGHSEAFF
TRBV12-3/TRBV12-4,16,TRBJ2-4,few,CASSLAIGSRGNIQYF
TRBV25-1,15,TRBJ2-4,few,CASRDGELAKNIQYF
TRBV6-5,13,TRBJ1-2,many,CASSYSGNYGYTF
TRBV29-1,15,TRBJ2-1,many,CSVARDYRLVGEQFF
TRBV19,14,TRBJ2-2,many,CASSGPENTGELFF
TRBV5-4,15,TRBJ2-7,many,CASRPGLAVNYEQYF
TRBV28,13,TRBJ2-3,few,CASGRESTDTQYF
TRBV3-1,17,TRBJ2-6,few,CASSQATGSSGANVLTF
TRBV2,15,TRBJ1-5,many,CASSPRRDTDQPQHF